The sequence of this T cell receptor beta chain was determined in a study of T cells in Graves' hyperthyroidism and ophthalmopathy. TCR beta CDR3 region amplification was performed from RNA transcripts. Using the HTBI primer set, a first-round RT-PCR was run on the TCR CDR3. TCRdb reprocessed the multiplex PCR reads via MiXCR and lists one record per CDR3 protein. The sample records fewer than 900,000 distinct CDR3 sequences, about 16% being singletons. CDR1 and CDR2 (germline): SGDLS, YYNGEE. Losses at the gene ends were 3 bases for V and 2 bases for J; bases not matched to a gene: 11. This CDR3 contains 19 residues.

The V call is TRBV9, the J call TRBJ2-6; 10 nucleotides line up with TRBD1. This TCR was recovered from a man aged 18 to 35 with Graves' hyperthyroidism. Sequenced: blood. CDR3 nucleotide sequence: TGTGCCAGCAGCGCCCAACCGGGACAGGGGAGGACTGGGGCCAACGTCCTGACTTTC. Protein: CASSAQPGQGRTGANVLTF.